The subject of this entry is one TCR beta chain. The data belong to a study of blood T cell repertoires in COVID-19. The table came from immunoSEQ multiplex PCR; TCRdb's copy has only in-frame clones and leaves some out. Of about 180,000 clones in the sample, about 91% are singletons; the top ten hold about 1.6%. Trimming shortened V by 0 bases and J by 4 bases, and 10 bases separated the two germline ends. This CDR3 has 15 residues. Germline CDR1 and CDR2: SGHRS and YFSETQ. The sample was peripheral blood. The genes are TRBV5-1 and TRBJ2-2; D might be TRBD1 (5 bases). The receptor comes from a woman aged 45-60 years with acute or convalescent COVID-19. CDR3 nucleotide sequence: TGCGCCAGCAGCTTGGCAGGGATTGTCACCGGGGAGCTGTTTTTT. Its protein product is CASSLAGIVTGELFF.